This paragraph reports one TCR beta chain. The read terminates 3 residues ahead of where the CDR3 ends, so the germline J gene completes it. This CDR3 is 17 amino acids long. V lost 0 bases to trimming and J lost 6 bases; unmatched junction nucleotides: 10. Germline V gene data show CDR1 as SGHTA and CDR2 as FQGTGA. These data come from a study of T cells in women clearing cervical HPV infection. Study overall: No precancer developed; the control's incident HPV16 infection cleared within 12 months. HLA type could not be excluded as a confounder.

Libraries were prepared by immunoSEQ multiplex PCR; TCRdb keeps only in-frame clonotypes and omits some of them. In total, the table holds approximately 40,000 clones. The rearrangement uses TRBV7-3 and TRBJ2-3, with 9 bases identical to TRBD2. The sequence derives from a woman aged 18 to 75 with a cervical HPV16 infection that either progressed to CIN3+ or cleared (not recorded which). The sequencing input was blood buffy coat. The covered CDR3 bases are TGTGCCAGCAGCTTAACCCCAGCGGGGGGATCCAGGGATACG. The encoded protein is CASSLTPAGGSRDT. The whole CDR3 protein is CASSLTPAGGSRDTQYF.